The source of this T cell receptor (beta chain) is a study of CD8+ T cells in alopecia areata. Across the study: Tofacitinib treatment spanned 6 to 18 months, with 6 months off drug afterward.

V was clipped by 4 bases and J by 3 bases; unmatched bases: 4. The CDR3 runs 14 residues. The V gene's germline CDR1 is MGHDK and CDR2 SYGVNS. Broader study findings: In scalp and blood, many expanded lesional clones persisted during tofacitinib. Normal scalp had lower clonality than lesional scalp, with alopecia totalis/universalis lesions showing this most strongly.

The treatment denotes: oral pan-JAK inhibitor, 5-10 mg twice daily. Extraction of RNA preceded its reverse transcription into cDNA, which served as the sequencing template. Assay: immunoSEQ multiplex PCR; the TCRdb copy retains only in-frame clones and omits some. This table holds more than 95,000 clones, under 65% found once. A note on this clone: Its target is not known.

This chain connects TRBV25-1 to TRBJ1-2; 8 bases are a match to TRBD1. Sequenced material: CD4+ T cells sorted from blood, taken at week 4, from a patient treated with tofacitinib. This sequence originates from a human donor with alopecia areata. The CDR3 is CASSGGTGDYGYTF. Here the CDR3 DNA reads TGTGCCAGCAGTGGCGGGACAGGAGACTATGGCTACACCTTC.